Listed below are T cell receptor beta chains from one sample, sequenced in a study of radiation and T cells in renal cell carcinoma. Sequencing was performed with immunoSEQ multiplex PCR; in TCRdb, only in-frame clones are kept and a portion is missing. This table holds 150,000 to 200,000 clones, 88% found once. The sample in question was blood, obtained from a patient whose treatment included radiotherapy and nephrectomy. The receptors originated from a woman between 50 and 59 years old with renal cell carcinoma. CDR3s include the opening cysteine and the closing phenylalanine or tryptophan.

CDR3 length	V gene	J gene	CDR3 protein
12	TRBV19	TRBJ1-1	CASSTGTGGAFF
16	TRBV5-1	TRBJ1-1	CASSLAGGMGAFEAFF
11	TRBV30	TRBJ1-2	CAWSTSGGYTF
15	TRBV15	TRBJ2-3	CATTYPGRNTDTQYF
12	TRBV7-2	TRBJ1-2	CASSPPSPGYTF
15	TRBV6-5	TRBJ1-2	CASSPRKFDAYGYTF
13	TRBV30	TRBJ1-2	CAWSPSLRAGYTF
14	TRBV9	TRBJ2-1	CASSSSDRRNEQFF
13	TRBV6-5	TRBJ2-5	CASREGTWETQYF
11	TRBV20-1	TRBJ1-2	CSASLVVGYTF
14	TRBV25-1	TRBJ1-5	CASSESGGHQPQHF
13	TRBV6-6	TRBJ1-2	CASSYDIIRGYTF
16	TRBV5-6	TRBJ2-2	CASSPDLRTNTGELFF
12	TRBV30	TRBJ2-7	CAWSTTVYEQYF
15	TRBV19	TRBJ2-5	CASSSTQYYQETQYF
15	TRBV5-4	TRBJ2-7	CASSLVGTSSYEQYF
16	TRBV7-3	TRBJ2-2	CASSPIAGGPSGELFF
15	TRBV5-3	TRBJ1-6	CARVGRRAFNSPLHF
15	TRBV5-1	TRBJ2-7	CASGNTGTGAYEQYF
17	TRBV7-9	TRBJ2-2	CASSLVPDGTSTGELFF
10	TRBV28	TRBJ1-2	CATTHYGYTF
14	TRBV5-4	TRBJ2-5	CASSPKGTQETQYF
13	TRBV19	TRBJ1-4	CASSRQFNEKLFF
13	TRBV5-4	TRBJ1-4	CASSRAGGEKLFF
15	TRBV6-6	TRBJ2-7	CASSYVQGAGNEQYF
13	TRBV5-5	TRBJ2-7	CASTVRRGSEQYF
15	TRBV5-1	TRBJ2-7	CASSLEGTMPTEQYF
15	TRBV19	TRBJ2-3	CASSIGEPPTDTQYF
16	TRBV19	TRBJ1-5	CASSVIPGTINQPQHF
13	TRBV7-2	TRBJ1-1	CASSPDRRGEAFF
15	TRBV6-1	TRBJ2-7	CAVQRPSGGVYEQYF
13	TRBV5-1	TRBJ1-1	CASSSPGNTEAFF
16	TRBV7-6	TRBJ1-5	CASSSQQGTGNQPQHF
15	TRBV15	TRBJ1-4	CATSREGFGGEKLFF
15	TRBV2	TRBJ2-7	CASSAQGQLTGEQYF
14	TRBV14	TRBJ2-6	CASSPFDGANVLTF
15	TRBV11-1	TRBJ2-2	CASSLDPRGTGELFF
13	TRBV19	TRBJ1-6	CASSGTVNSPLHF
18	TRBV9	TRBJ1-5	CASSPPDQGPLGNQPQHF
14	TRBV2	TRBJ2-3	CASSEGWNTDTQYF
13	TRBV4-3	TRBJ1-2	CASSQDWGDGYTF
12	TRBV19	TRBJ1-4	CASSTVSEKLFF
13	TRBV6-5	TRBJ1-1	CASSYSPLSEAFF
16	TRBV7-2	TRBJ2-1	CASITSGGSSYNEQFF
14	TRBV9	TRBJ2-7	CASSLRTGSYEQYF
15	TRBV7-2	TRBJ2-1	CASSRVTSGGHTKFF
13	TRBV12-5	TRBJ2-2	CASGVFNTGELFF
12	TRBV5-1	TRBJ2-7	CASSLAVNEQYF